This TCR beta chain was observed in a study of technical replicates of blood from a handful of donors. Assay used: immunoSEQ multiplex PCR; TCRdb lists only in-frame clones, some missing. The repertoire holds about 93,000 clones, with roughly 96% as singletons. Germline V gene lookup returns CDR1 KGHSH and CDR2 LQKENI. The CDR3 spans 16 residues. V shed 3 bases and J shed 7 bases, with 19 bases lying between them. This TCR was sampled from a human donor in good health. This chain uses TRBV18 with TRBJ1-5, with D tentatively TRBD1 (5 bases). The source material was T cells isolated from PBMCs. CDR3 DNA sequence: TGTGCCAGCTCACCCGATTCCAGGGCTGGGAGGCAGCCCCAGCATTTT. Translating it yields CASSPDSRAGRQPQHF.